The rows below give T cell receptor beta chains drawn from one sample of a study of spatial heterogeneity in lung cancer. TCRdb re-called the 5' RACE reads with MiXCR, one entry per CDR3 protein. Of around 89,000 distinct CDR3 sequences detected, about an eighth appear once; the ten largest clones hold under 50%. This material consisted of PBMCs, taken at surgery. The receptors were gathered from a male donor with early-stage non-small cell lung cancer. The CDR3 runs from the conserved cysteine through the conserved F or W. Fields, in order: J gene, clone size, V gene, D gene, CDR3 protein, CDR3 DNA. A D gene is named only where the DNA matches it firmly. Size is stated for part of the rows, as once, few or many counts, or as a class when the clone is expanded.

TRBJ1-5,.,TRBV5-5,TRBD1,CASSLIGQGPSNQPQHF,TGTGCCAGCAGCTTGATAGGACAGGGACCTAGCAATCAGCCCCAGCATTTT
TRBJ1-6,.,TRBV3-1,.,CASSQASGGPLHF,TGTGCCAGCAGCCAAGCCTCCGGGGGGCCCCTCCACTTT
TRBJ1-2,.,TRBV2,TRBD1,CASSRDSRASNYGYTF,TGTGCCAGCAGTCGGGACAGCCGGGCCTCTAACTATGGCTACACCTTC
TRBJ2-3,.,TRBV29-1,.,CSVVNQSDTQYF,TGCAGCGTTGTAAACCAATCAGATACGCAGTATTTT
TRBJ2-7,many,TRBV4-1,TRBD2,CASSPGGGDKQYF,TGCGCCAGCAGCCCCGGCGGGGGTGATAAGCAGTACTTC
TRBJ2-5,.,TRBV9,TRBD2,CASSVDPAGGRETQYF,TGTGCCAGCAGCGTAGACCCAGCGGGGGGCCGGGAGACCCAGTACTTC
TRBJ1-2,.,TRBV9,TRBD1,CASSPYDRVHGYTF,TGTGCCAGCAGCCCCTACGACAGGGTTCATGGCTACACCTTC
TRBJ2-3,many,TRBV4-3,TRBD2,CASSQAPLTSGTTDTQYF,TGCGCCAGCAGCCAAGCTCCCCTCACTAGCGGGACCACAGATACGCAGTATTTT
TRBJ2-5,.,TRBV29-1,.,CSVDEGGETQYF,TGCAGCGTTGACGAGGGTGGAGAGACCCAGTACTTC
TRBJ1-4,many,TRBV7-8,TRBD1,CASSGDSLEKLFF,TGTGCCAGCAGCGGGGACAGTTTGGAAAAACTGTTTTTT
TRBJ2-6,many,TRBV6-5,.,CASRLTGSGSGANVLTF,TGTGCCAGCAGGTTAACAGGGTCTGGTTCTGGGGCCAACGTCCTGACTTTC
TRBJ2-3,many,TRBV7-9,TRBD2,CASRNLAGNTQYF,TGTGCCAGCAGAAACCTAGCGGGGAATACGCAGTATTTT
TRBJ2-3,.,TRBV7-9,TRBD1,CASSTPPGTGSADTQYF,TGTGCCAGCAGCACACCCCCGGGGACAGGTTCAGCAGATACGCAGTATTTT
TRBJ2-7,.,TRBV29-1,.,CSVFRVSTYEQYF,TGCAGCGTTTTCAGGGTCTCCACCTACGAGCAGTACTTC
TRBJ2-7,many,TRBV25-1,TRBD2,CASSELGTSGNYEQYF,TGTGCCAGCAGTGAATTGGGGACTAGCGGAAACTACGAGCAGTACTTC
TRBJ2-1,many,TRBV6-1,TRBD2,CASSELASGSYNEQFF,TGTGCCAGCAGTGAATTGGCTAGCGGGAGTTACAATGAGCAGTTCTTC
TRBJ2-3,few,TRBV18,TRBD2,CASSPLSGGSSDTQYF,TGTGCCAGCTCACCACTGTCAGGCGGGAGTTCAGATACGCAGTATTTT
TRBJ2-3,.,TRBV15,TRBD2,CATSNAGAGADTQYF,TGTGCCACCTCAAATGCGGGAGCGGGGGCAGATACGCAGTATTTT
TRBJ1-5,.,TRBV28,.,CASRPTGKLSNQPQHF,TGTGCCAGCAGGCCTACAGGGAAATTAAGCAATCAGCCCCAGCATTTT
TRBJ2-2,.,TRBV7-3,.,CASSSRTGTGNTGELFF,TGTGCCAGCAGCTCACGAACCGGGACGGGGAACACCGGGGAGCTGTTTTTT
TRBJ2-1,.,TRBV14,TRBD2,CASSQGGWREDYNEQFF,TGTGCCAGCAGCCAGGGGGGGTGGCGGGAGGACTACAATGAGCAGTTCTTC
TRBJ1-1,.,TRBV20-1,.,CTKMDARNTEAFF,TGCACAAAAATGGACGCCCGGAACACTGAAGCTTTCTTT
TRBJ2-1,.,TRBV4-2,TRBD2,CASSQGEREYNEQFF,TGTGCCAGCAGCCAAGGTGAGCGGGAGTACAATGAGCAGTTCTTC
TRBJ1-5,few,TRBV7-2,.,CASSSTRSRANNQPQHF,TGTGCCAGCAGCTCAACGCGCAGCAGGGCCAACAATCAGCCCCAGCATTTT
TRBJ2-1,few,TRBV5-1,TRBD2,CASSIAGAFGDEQFF,TGCGCCAGCAGTATAGCGGGGGCCTTTGGCGATGAGCAGTTCTTC
TRBJ2-1,many,TRBV28,TRBD2,CASTNSGLAGRVNEQFF,TGTGCCAGCACCAACTCGGGACTAGCGGGGAGAGTGAATGAGCAGTTCTTC
TRBJ2-7,many,TRBV28,.,CASSLEGRSYEQYF,TGTGCCAGCAGTTTGGAGGGGCGCTCTTACGAGCAGTACTTC